This T cell receptor (beta chain) was documented in a study of blood T cell repertoires in COVID-19. Across the whole study: Acute and convalescent COVID-19 specimens originated in the United States, Italy and Spain. T cells, B-cell-depleted T cells, or PBMCs provided the cDNA or gDNA that served as material.

Original analysis: Quantification of nucleated cells was approximated via reference gene primer amplification. Repertoires were generated with immunoSEQ multiplex PCR, while TCRdb's copy carries only in-frame clones and drops some. D and trimming were read from the DNA, whereas the V and J calls and clone size are those reported in that table. This table has about 85,000 clones, about 80% appearing once. V was pared by 1 base and J by 11 bases, with 18 bases between. The CDR3 is 16 residues long. The germline CDR1 and CDR2 sequences are LGHDT and YNNKEL (reference sequence). What was sequenced was peripheral blood. The TCR comes from a man aged 55 to 70 with acute or convalescent COVID-19. This chain uses TRBV3-1 (or the pseudogene TRBV3-2) with TRBJ1-6; D possibly corresponds to TRBD1 (6 bases). The CDR3: CASSQGGGSRMTPLHF. The DNA of the CDR3 is TGTGCCAGCAGCCAAGGGGGGGGCTCAAGGATGACACCCCTCCACTTT.